This is a list of T cell receptor beta chains from one sample in a study of blood T cell repertoires in COVID-19. Profiled with immunoSEQ multiplex PCR; TCRdb holds only in-frame clones, not every one. The table records about 120,000 clones, over 75% of them present only once. Sequenced: peripheral blood. The receptors derive from an elderly man with acute or convalescent COVID-19. Each CDR3 is given with its conserved first and last residue. D genes are given only for firm matches. The listing skips clone size in some rows; elsewhere it reads once, few, many or a size class.

TRBV30	TRBJ1-2	15	NA	NA	CAWSGSSGGVYGYTF	TGTGCCTGGAGTGGTTCTTCCGGGGGGGTCTATGGCTACACCTTC
TRBV24-1	TRBJ2-3	13	NA	NA	CATGGDRTDTQYF	TGTGCCACCGGAGGGGACCGCACAGATACGCAGTATTTT
TRBV6-5	TRBJ1-5	15	NA	once	CASGPQGGGNQPQHF	TGTGCCAGTGGACCGCAGGGTGGGGGCAATCAGCCCCAGCATTTT
TRBV27	TRBJ2-3	15	TRBD2	NA	CASSFRTSSTDTQYF	TGTGCCAGCAGTTTTAGGACTAGTAGCACAGATACGCAGTATTTT
TRBV18	TRBJ1-4	15	NA	NA	CASSPQQGPNEKLFF	TGTGCCAGCTCACCACAACAGGGTCCTAATGAAAAACTGTTTTTT
TRBV11-2	TRBJ1-4	15	NA	NA	CASSFSQAINEKLFF	TGTGCCAGCAGCTTCTCACAGGCTATCAATGAAAAACTGTTTTTT
TRBV20-1	TRBJ2-1	11	NA	once	CSATGLNEQFF	TGCAGTGCTACAGGGCTCAATGAGCAGTTCTTC
TRBV3-1/TRBV3-2	TRBJ2-1	11	NA	NA	CASKTGNEQFF	TGTGCCAGCAAAACAGGCAATGAGCAGTTCTTC
TRBV12-3/TRBV12-4	TRBJ1-2	13	NA	NA	CASSSTTNYGYTF	TGTGCCAGCAGTTCGACAACTAACTATGGCTACACCTTC
TRBV6-5	TRBJ2-5	11	NA	NA	CASSPSGTQYF	TGTGCCAGCAGTCCCTCGGGAACCCAGTACTTC
TRBV7-9	TRBJ1-1	16	NA	NA	CASSSPRGNMNTEAFF	TGTGCCAGCAGCTCGCCCCGGGGGAACATGAACACTGAAGCTTTCTTT
TRBV3-1/TRBV3-2	TRBJ2-7	14	NA	NA	CASSQRPRTYEQYF	TGTGCCAGCAGCCAACGCCCCAGAACCTACGAGCAGTACTTC
TRBV7-9	TRBJ2-2	16	TRBD1	NA	CASSLDRAMRTGELFF	TGTGCCAGCAGCTTGGACAGGGCGATGAGGACCGGGGAGCTGTTTTTT
TRBV25-1	TRBJ1-2	14	NA	NA	CASSESGRAYGYTF	TGTGCCAGCAGTGAATCTGGGAGAGCCTATGGCTACACCTTC
TRBV27	TRBJ1-4	12	NA	once	CASGRTNEKLFF	TGTGCCAGCGGTCGGACTAATGAAAAACTGTTTTTT
TRBV5-1	TRBJ2-2	14	TRBD1	NA	CASSWDRRAGELFF	TGCGCCAGCAGCTGGGACAGGAGGGCCGGGGAGCTGTTTTTT
TRBV6-1	TRBJ1-1	13	NA	NA	CASRDNQNTEAFF	TGTGCCAGCAGGGACAATCAGAACACTGAAGCTTTCTTT
TRBV14	TRBJ2-7	16	TRBD1	few	CASSQDLWTGVYEQYF	TGTGCCAGCAGCCAAGATCTATGGACAGGGGTTTACGAGCAGTACTTC
TRBV19	TRBJ1-1	12	NA	NA	CASSMTNTEAFF	TGTGCCAGTAGTATGACAAACACTGAAGCTTTCTTT
TRBV5-1	TRBJ2-7	16	TRBD1	NA	CASSLGGGSMSYEQYF	TGCGCCAGCAGCTTGGGAGGGGGCTCGATGTCCTACGAGCAGTACTTC
TRBV7-2	TRBJ1-5	15	NA	NA	CASSFGQGFNQPQHF	TGTGCCAGCAGCTTTGGTCAGGGCTTCAATCAGCCCCAGCATTTT
TRBV3-1/TRBV3-2	TRBJ2-5	15	NA	NA	CASSHRGTVEETQYF	TGTGCCAGCAGCCACAGGGGGACTGTCGAAGAGACCCAGTACTTC
TRBV19	TRBJ1-6	15	NA	NA	CASSRGGRINSPLHF	TGTGCCAGTAGTCGGGGAGGCAGGATTAATTCACCCCTCCACTTT
TRBV19	TRBJ1-5	16	NA	NA	CASSIPPGQSNQPQHF	TGTGCCAGTAGTATACCCCCGGGACAAAGCAATCAGCCCCAGCATTTT
TRBV12-5	TRBJ2-3	13	NA	NA	CASGAGNTDTQYF	TGTGCTAGTGGGGCAGGGAACACAGATACGCAGTATTTT
TRBV28	TRBJ2-7	13	NA	NA	CASSLGRVGEQYF	TGTGCCAGCAGTTTGGGCAGGGTGGGGGAGCAGTACTTC
TRBV18	TRBJ1-1	14	NA	once	CASSPQEQNTEAFF	TGTGCCAGCTCACCACAAGAACAGAACACTGAAGCTTTCTTT
TRBV29-1	TRBJ2-1	12	TRBD2	NA	CSVEENIAGQFF	TGCAGCGTTGAAGAAAATATAGCGGGGCAGTTCTTC
TRBV18	TRBJ1-4	15	TRBD1	NA	CASSSFGTGNEKLFF	TGTGCCAGCTCATCTTTTGGGACAGGGAACGAAAAACTGTTTTTT
TRBV11-2	TRBJ2-7	15	NA	NA	CASSLGQARAYEQYF	TGTGCCAGCAGCTTAGGTCAGGCCCGCGCCTACGAGCAGTACTTC
TRBV3-1/TRBV3-2	TRBJ1-5	14	NA	NA	CASSQDLGGQPQHF	TGTGCCAGCAGCCAAGATCTGGGGGGTCAGCCCCAGCATTTT
TRBV4-2	TRBJ2-5	16	TRBD2	few	CASSQETGLAWETQYF	TGTGCCAGCAGCCAAGAGACCGGACTAGCGTGGGAGACCCAGTACTTC
TRBV18	TRBJ1-5	17	NA	NA	CASSPDSPRGLNQPQHF	TGTGCCAGCTCACCAGACTCCCCCAGGGGCCTTAATCAGCCCCAGCATTTT
TRBV9	TRBJ2-1	15	NA	NA	CASSPGTSSYNEQFF	TGTGCCAGCAGCCCCGGAACTAGCTCTTACAATGAGCAGTTCTTC
TRBV12-3/TRBV12-4	TRBJ2-1	12	TRBD1	NA	CASSRDSKEQFF	TGTGCCAGCAGTAGGGACAGCAAGGAGCAGTTCTTC
TRBV18	TRBJ1-1	13	NA	few	CASSLDQNTEAFF	TGTGCCAGCTCCCTAGATCAGAACACTGAAGCTTTCTTT
TRBV6-5	TRBJ1-1	14	NA	NA	CASTGQTFNTEAFF	TGTGCCAGCACAGGACAGACGTTTAACACTGAAGCTTTCTTT
TRBV18	TRBJ1-4	15	NA	few	CASSPPEQGGEKLFF	TGTGCCAGCTCACCACCGGAACAAGGGGGTGAAAAACTGTTTTTT
TRBV6-5	TRBJ1-2	14	NA	NA	CASSYGQGPDGYTF	TGTGCCAGCAGTTACGGGCAGGGTCCAGATGGCTACACCTTC
TRBV5-4	TRBJ2-7	13	NA	NA	CASSLGRTYEQYF	TGTGCCAGCAGCTTGGGCAGGACCTACGAGCAGTACTTC
TRBV19	TRBJ2-3	15	TRBD1	once	CASSSGTGKTDTQYF	TGTGCCAGTAGTTCCGGGACAGGGAAGACAGATACGCAGTATTTT
TRBV3-1/TRBV3-2	TRBJ1-6	12	TRBD1	NA	CASSRTGEPLHF	TGTGCCAGCAGCCGAACAGGGGAACCCCTCCACTTT
TRBV6-1	TRBJ2-4	16	TRBD1	NA	CASSEGAGQGLNIQYF	TGTGCCAGCAGTGAAGGGGCGGGACAGGGGCTGAACATTCAGTACTTC
TRBV5-1	TRBJ1-1	14	NA	once	CASSLGLEGAEAFF	TGCGCCAGCAGCTTGGGTCTCGAGGGGGCTGAAGCTTTCTTT
TRBV3-1/TRBV3-2	TRBJ2-7	14	NA	NA	CASAAGAGDYEQYF	TGTGCCAGCGCTGCGGGGGCAGGAGACTACGAGCAGTACTTC
TRBV6-5	TRBJ2-1	13	NA	NA	CASRRDSKDEQFF	TGTGCCAGCAGGCGGGACAGTAAGGATGAGCAGTTCTTC
TRBV11-2	TRBJ2-7	13	NA	NA	CASSSFSWSGQYF	TGTGCCAGCAGCTCATTCTCGTGGAGCGGGCAGTACTTC
TRBV6-5	TRBJ1-1	12	TRBD1	NA	CASTQGTDEAFF	TGTGCCAGCACTCAGGGGACAGATGAAGCTTTCTTT
TRBV20-1	TRBJ1-4	11	NA	NA	CSAGYSEKLFF	TGCAGTGCTGGATACAGTGAAAAACTGTTTTTT
TRBV4-2	TRBJ2-5	14	NA	NA	CASSQVLVKETQYF	TGTGCCAGCAGCCAAGTCCTAGTCAAAGAGACCCAGTACTTC
TRBV30	TRBJ2-7	14	NA	NA	CAWSVEQGPYEQYF	TGTGCCTGGAGTGTTGAGCAGGGGCCCTACGAGCAGTACTTC
TRBV27	TRBJ2-1	19	NA	NA	CASSLSGGRGVTLWHEQFF	TGTGCCAGCAGTTTATCGGGTGGCAGGGGGGTAACTCTTTGGCATGAGCAGTTCTTC
TRBV11-2	TRBJ1-4	16	TRBD1	NA	CASSPRGPGTNEKLFF	TGTGCCAGCAGCCCGAGGGGGCCCGGGACTAATGAAAAACTGTTTTTT
TRBV5-4	TRBJ1-2	14	TRBD1	NA	CASSPAQGGYGYTF	TGTGCCAGCAGCCCTGCCCAGGGGGGCTATGGCTACACCTTC
TRBV15	TRBJ1-1	15	TRBD1	NA	CATSKPGQGFTEAFF	TGTGCCACCAGCAAACCGGGACAGGGTTTCACTGAAGCTTTCTTT